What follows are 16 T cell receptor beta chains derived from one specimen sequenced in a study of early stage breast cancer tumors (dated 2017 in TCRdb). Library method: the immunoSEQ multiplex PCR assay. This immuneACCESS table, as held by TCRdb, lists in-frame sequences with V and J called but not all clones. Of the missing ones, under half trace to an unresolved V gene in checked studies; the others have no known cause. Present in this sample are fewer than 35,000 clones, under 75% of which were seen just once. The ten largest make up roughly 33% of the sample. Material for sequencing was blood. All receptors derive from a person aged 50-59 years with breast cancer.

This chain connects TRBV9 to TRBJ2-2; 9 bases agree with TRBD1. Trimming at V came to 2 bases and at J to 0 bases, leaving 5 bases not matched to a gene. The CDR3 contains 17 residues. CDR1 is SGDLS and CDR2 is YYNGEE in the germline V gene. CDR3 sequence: CASSVQRDRANTGELFF. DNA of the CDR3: TGTGCCAGCAGCGTCCAACGGGACAGGGCGAACACCGGGGAGCTGTTTTTT.

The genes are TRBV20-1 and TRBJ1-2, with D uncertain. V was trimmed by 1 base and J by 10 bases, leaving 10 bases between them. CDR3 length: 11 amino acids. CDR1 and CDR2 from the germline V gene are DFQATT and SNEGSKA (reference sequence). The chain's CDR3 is CSARVGPFYTF. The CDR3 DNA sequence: TGCAGTGCTAGAGTCGGACCCTTCTACACCTTC.

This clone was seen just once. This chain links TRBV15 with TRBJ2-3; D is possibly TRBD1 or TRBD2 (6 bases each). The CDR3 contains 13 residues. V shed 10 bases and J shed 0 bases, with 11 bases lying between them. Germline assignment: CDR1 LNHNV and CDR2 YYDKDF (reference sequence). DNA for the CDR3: TGTGCCATCGGGGGCACTAGCACAGATACGCAGTATTTT. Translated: CAIGGTSTDTQYF.

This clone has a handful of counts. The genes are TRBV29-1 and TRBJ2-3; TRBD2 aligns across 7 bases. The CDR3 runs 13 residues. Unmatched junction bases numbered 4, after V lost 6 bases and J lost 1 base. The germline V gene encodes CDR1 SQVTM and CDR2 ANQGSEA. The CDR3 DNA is TGCAGCGTACTTCTAGCGGGCACAGATACGCAGTATTTT. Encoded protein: CSVLLAGTDTQYF.

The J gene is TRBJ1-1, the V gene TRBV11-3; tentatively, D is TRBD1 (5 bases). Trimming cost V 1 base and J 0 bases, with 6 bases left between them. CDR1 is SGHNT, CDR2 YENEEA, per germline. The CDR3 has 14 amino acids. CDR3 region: CASSLGGMNTEAFF. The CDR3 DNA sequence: TGTGCCAGCAGCTTAGGGGGGATGAACACTGAAGCTTTCTTT.

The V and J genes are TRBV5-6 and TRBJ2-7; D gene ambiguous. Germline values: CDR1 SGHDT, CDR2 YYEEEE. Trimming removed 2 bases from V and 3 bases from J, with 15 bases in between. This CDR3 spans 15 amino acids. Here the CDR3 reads CASSLTPLPSYEQYF. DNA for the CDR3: TGTGCCAGCAGCTTAACACCACTACCGAGCTACGAGCAGTACTTC.

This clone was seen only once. CDR3 sequence reads: CASSSRGSQETQYF. In nucleotides, the CDR3 is TGTGCCAGCAGTTCCCGAGGGAGCCAAGAGACCCAGTACTTC. This chain joins TRBV27 and TRBJ2-5; D is perhaps TRBD2 (5 bases). The germline V gene encodes CDR1 MNHEY and CDR2 SMNVEV (reference sequence). CDR3 length: 14 residues. The V end lost 4 bases, the J end lost 1 base, and 10 bases lay between the germline ends.

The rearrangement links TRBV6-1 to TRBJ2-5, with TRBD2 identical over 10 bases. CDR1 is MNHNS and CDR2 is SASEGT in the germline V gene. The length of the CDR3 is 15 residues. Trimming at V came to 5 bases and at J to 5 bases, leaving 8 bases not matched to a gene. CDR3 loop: CASSSHLAGVETQYF. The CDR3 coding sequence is TGTGCCAGCAGTTCCCACCTAGCGGGAGTCGAGACCCAGTACTTC.

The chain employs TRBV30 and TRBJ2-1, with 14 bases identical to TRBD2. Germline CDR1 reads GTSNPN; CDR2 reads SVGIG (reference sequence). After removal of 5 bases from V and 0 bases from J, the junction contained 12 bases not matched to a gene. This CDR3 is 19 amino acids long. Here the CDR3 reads CAWPYPGLAGVPSYNEQFF. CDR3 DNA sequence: TGTGCCTGGCCCTACCCGGGACTAGCGGGAGTCCCCTCCTACAATGAGCAGTTCTTC.

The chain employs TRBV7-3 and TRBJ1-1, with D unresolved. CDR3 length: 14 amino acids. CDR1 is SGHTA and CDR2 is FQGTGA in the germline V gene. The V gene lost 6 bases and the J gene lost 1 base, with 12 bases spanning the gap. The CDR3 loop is CASRVGGSNTEAFF. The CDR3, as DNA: TGTGCCAGCAGGGTGGGAGGATCGAACACTGAAGCTTTCTTT.

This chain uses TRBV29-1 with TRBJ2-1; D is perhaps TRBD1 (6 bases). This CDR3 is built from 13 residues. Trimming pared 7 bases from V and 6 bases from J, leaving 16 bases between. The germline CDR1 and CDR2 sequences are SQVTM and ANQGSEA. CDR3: CSAGQAPGNEQFF. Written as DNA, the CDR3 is TGCAGCGCGGGACAAGCCCCTGGCAATGAGCAGTTCTTC.

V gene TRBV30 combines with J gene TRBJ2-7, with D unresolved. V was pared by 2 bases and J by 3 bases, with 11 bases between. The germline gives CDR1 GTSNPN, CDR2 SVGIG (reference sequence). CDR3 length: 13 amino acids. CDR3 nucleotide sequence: TGTGCCTGGAGTAAAGACGTTAACTACGAGCAGTACTTC. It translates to CAWSKDVNYEQYF.

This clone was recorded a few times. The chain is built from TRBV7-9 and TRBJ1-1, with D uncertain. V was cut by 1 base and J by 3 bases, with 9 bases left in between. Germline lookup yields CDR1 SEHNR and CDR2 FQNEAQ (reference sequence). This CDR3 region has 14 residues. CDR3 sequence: CASSLGEADTEAFF. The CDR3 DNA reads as TGTGCCAGCAGCTTAGGGGAGGCGGACACTGAAGCTTTCTTT.

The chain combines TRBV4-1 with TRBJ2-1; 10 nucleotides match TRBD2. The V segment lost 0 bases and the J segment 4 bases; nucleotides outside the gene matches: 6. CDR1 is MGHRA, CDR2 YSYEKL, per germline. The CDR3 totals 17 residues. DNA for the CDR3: TGCGCCAGCAGCCAAGACACCAGGACTAGCGGTTACAATGAGCAGTTCTTC. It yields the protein CASSQDTRTSGYNEQFF.

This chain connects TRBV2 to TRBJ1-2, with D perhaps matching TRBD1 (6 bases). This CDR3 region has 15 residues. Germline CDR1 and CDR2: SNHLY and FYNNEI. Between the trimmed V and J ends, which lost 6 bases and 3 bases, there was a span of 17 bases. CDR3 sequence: CASRPQGRRDYGYTF. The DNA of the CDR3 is TGTGCCAGCAGACCACAGGGAAGGAGGGACTATGGCTACACCTTC.

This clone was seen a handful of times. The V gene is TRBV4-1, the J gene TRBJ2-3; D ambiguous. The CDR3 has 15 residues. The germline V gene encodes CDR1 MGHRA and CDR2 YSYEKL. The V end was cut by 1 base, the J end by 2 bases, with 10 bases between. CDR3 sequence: CASSQVPAHTDTQYF. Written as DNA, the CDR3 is TGCGCCAGCAGCCAAGTGCCAGCCCACACAGATACGCAGTATTTT.